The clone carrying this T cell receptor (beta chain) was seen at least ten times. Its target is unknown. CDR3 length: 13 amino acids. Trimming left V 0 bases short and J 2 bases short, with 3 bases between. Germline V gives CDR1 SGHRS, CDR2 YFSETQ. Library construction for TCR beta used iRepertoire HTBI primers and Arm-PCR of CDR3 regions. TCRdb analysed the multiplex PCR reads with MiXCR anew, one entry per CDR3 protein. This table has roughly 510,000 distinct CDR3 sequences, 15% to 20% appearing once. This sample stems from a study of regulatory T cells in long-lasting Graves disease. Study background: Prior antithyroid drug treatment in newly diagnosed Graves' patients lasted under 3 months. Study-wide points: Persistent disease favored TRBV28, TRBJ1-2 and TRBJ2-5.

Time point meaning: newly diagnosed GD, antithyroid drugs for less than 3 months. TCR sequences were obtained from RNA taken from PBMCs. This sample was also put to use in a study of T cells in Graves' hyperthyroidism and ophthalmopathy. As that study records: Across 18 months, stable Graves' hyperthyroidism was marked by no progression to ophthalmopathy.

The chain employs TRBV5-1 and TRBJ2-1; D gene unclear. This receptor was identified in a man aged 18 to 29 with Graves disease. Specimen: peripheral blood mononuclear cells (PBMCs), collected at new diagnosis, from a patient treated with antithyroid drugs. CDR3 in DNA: TGCGCCAGCAGCTTGGCTCCCTACAATGAGCAGTTCTTC. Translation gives CASSLAPYNEQFF.